The 12 T cell receptor beta chains given below trace back to one sample, sequenced in a study of T cell responses to AZD1222 COVID-19 vaccine (TCRdb year 2021). Libraries came from the immunoSEQ multiplex PCR assay. TCRdb re-hosts the immuneACCESS table, in-frame sequences only. Its copies lack some clones; in the studies checked, an unresolved V gene accounts for under half of them, and the cause for the rest is not known. The sample table lists approximately 130,000 clones, roughly 85% of them with a count of one. The leading ten clones occupy 9.4% of the sample. The time point label corresponds to: baseline before first vaccination. The sequencing used peripheral blood, collected on day 0 of AZD1222 vaccination. Receptors were obtained from an adult in good health.

J is TRBJ2-7 and V is TRBV6-5; D gene uncertain. CDR1 is MNHEY and CDR2 is SVGAGI in the germline V gene. V lost 0 bases, J lost 3 bases, and 6 bases lay in between. The CDR3 has 13 amino acids. CDR3 loop: CASSYSGVYEQYF. In nucleotides, the CDR3 is TGTGCCAGCAGTTACTCTGGCGTCTACGAGCAGTACTTC.

The chain uses TRBV19 and TRBJ1-2; D call uncertain. The germline gives CDR1 LNHDA, CDR2 SQIVND (reference sequence). Trimming took 10 bases from V and 3 from J, leaving 18 bases between them. The CDR3 contains 14 residues. The CDR3 region is CAIKYEVGDYGYTF. The CDR3 DNA follows: TGTGCCATAAAGTATGAGGTCGGGGACTATGGCTACACCTTC. Complete variable domain (other parts from reference TRBV19 and TRBJ1-2): DGGITQSPKYLFRKEGQNVTLSCEQNLNHDAMYWYRQDPGQGLRLIYYSQIVNDFQKGDIAEGYSVSREKKESFPLTVTSAQKNPTAFYLCAIKYEVGDYGYTFGSGTRLTVV.

This clone was counted a few times. The chain combines TRBV29-1 with TRBJ1-1, with D perhaps matching TRBD1 (5 bases). Trimming took off 4 bases at V and 2 bases at J, with 8 bases between the two ends. The CDR3 has 12 amino acids. Germline assignment: CDR1 SQVTM and CDR2 ANQGSEA. The DNA of the CDR3 is TGCAGCGTTGGTCAGGGAAACACTGAAGCTTTCTTT. Translation gives CSVGQGNTEAFF.

The chain employs TRBV27 and TRBJ2-5; 8 bases are shared with TRBD1. The CDR3 runs to 13 residues. The germline V gene has CDR1 MNHEY and CDR2 SMNVEV (reference sequence). Losses at the gene ends were 6 bases for V and 4 bases for J; bases not matched to a gene: 4. The CDR3 DNA reads as TGTGCCAGCAGCCCCGGGACAGGAGAGACCCAGTACTTC. Residues: CASSPGTGETQYF.

The chain links TRBV4-3 to TRBJ2-1, with a possible D match to TRBD1 (6 bases). Trimming stripped 0 bases from V and 7 bases from J, with 19 bases between. The CDR3 is made up of 17 amino acids. The germline CDR1 and CDR2 sequences are LGHNA and YSLEER. CDR3 nucleotides: TGCGCCAGCAGCCAAGATTCAGCCCAGGGGATGGGAAATGAGCAGTTCTTC. Amino acids: CASSQDSAQGMGNEQFF.

The V call is TRBV12-3 or TRBV12-4, the J call TRBJ1-4; TRBD1 might be the D (6 bases). CDR3 size: 13 residues. Between the trimmed V and J ends, which lost 5 bases and 11 bases, there was a span of 15 bases. The CDR3 region is CASSPPSRGKLFF. CDR3 coding DNA: TGTGCCAGCAGTCCCCCTTCAAGGGGGAAACTGTTTTTT.

The V and J genes are TRBV21-1 and TRBJ1-4; the DNA was not used to check the table's D call, TRBD1. TRBV21-1 represents a pseudogene. This CDR3 is built from 16 residues. DNA for the CDR3: TGTGCCAGCAGCAAAAGGGAGACAGGAGTTAGTGAAAAACTGTTTTTT. Its translation: CASSKRETGVSEKLFF.

This rearrangement joins TRBV19 to TRBJ2-5; D is unresolved. Germline-derived CDR1 and CDR2 are LNHDA and SQIVND (reference sequence). This CDR3 is 12 amino acids long. V was clipped by 5 bases and J by 5 bases, with 9 bases between them. The CDR3 coding sequence is TGTGCCAGTAGTGAACTCGCGGAGACCCAGTACTTC. Residues: CASSELAETQYF.

The chain is built from TRBV25-1 and TRBJ2-3; D is undetermined. The CDR3 contains 13 residues. Trimming took 5 bases from V and 6 from J, leaving 12 bases between them. Germline V gives CDR1 MGHDK, CDR2 SYGVNS. CDR3 loop: CASSLNLQDTQYF. CDR3 DNA: TGTGCCAGCAGTCTAAACCTACAGGATACGCAGTATTTT. The full variable domain, in which reference TRBV25-1 and TRBJ2-3 provide the parts outside the CDR3, is EADIYQTPRYLVIGTGKKITLECSQTMGHDKMYWYQQDPGMELHLIHYSYGVNSTEKGDLSSESTVSRIRTEHFPLTLESARPSHTSQYLCASSLNLQDTQYFGPGTRLTVL.

The gene calls are TRBV28 and TRBJ2-7, with D possibly matching TRBD1 (5 bases). Germline lookup yields CDR1 MDHEN and CDR2 SYDVKM. The CDR3 extends over 12 amino acids. V dropped 7 bases and J dropped 3 bases, with 10 bases sitting between them. CDR3 residues: CASMTDSYEQYF. The CDR3 DNA is TGTGCCAGCATGACCGACAGCTACGAGCAGTACTTC.

The chain carries TRBV11-3 and TRBJ2-3; 7 positions match TRBD2. This CDR3 comprises 16 residues. The junction had 12 bases not matched to a gene; V was cut back by 4 bases and J by 5 bases. Germline V gives CDR1 SGHNT, CDR2 YENEEA. The DNA for the CDR3 is TGTGCCAGCAGCTCATTTTTAGGGCTAGCGGAAGATACGCAGTATTTT. Its protein product is CASSSFLGLAEDTQYF.

This chain connects TRBV18 to TRBJ2-7, with D maybe TRBD2 (5 bases). Germline CDR1 KGHSH, CDR2 LQKENI. The CDR3 is made up of 13 amino acids. V was clipped by 3 bases and J by 5 bases, with 11 bases between them. The CDR3 sequence is CASSPQAEHEQYF. In nucleotides, the CDR3 is TGTGCCAGCTCACCTCAAGCGGAACACGAGCAGTACTTC.